The T cell receptor (beta chain) under discussion was sequenced for a study of T cells in Graves' hyperthyroidism and ophthalmopathy. This clonotype came up many times. The CDR3 totals 16 residues. Germline V gene data show CDR1 as SGHAT and CDR2 as FQDESV (reference sequence). The V and J ends lost 5 bases and 2 bases, in that order; junction bases with no gene match: 7. Amplified regions were TCR beta CDR3 sequences from RNA transcripts. Initially, a first-round RT-PCR of the TCR CDR3 employed the HTBI primer set. In TCRdb, the multiplex PCR reads were re-called with MiXCR into one record per CDR3 protein. The data contain 480,000 or so distinct CDR3 sequences, under 15% of them singletons.

This chain connects TRBV11-1 to TRBJ1-1; 11 bases match TRBD1. Sequenced: blood. This receptor was identified in a woman younger than 35 with Graves' hyperthyroidism. CDR3 region: CASSPRGQGANTEAFF. The CDR3 DNA is TGTGCCAGCAGCCCCCGAGGACAGGGGGCTAACACTGAAGCTTTCTTT.